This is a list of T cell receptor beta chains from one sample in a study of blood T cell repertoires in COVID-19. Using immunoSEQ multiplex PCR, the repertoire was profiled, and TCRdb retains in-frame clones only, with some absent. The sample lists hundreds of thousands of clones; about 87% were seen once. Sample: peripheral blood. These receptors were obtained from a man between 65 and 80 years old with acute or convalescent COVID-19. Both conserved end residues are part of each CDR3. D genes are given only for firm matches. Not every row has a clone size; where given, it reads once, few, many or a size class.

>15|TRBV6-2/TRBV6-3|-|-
CASSYSGRDADTIYF
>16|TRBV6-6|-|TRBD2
CASSPPRGSGTDTQYF
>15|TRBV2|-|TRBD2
CASSGRGGLYDEQFF
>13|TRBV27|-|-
CASRKTGQETQYF
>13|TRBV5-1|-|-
CASSLQGSTEAFF
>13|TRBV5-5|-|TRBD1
CASSGTGGQPQHF
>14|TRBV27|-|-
CASSLRLATDTQYF
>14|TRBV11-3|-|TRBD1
CASSPNTGGTEAFF
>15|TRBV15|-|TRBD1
CATSMDRLSAGELFF
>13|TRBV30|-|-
CAWSEGQLNIQYF
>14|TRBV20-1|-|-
CSASQGFGSYEQYF
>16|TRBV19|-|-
CASSIQGIVRRTEAFF
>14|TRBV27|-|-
CASSSYASNYGYTF
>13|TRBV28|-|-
CASSLTLEGGYTF
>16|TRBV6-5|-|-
CASSYSLARVADTQYF
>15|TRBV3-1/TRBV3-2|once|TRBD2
CASRVTSGVQETQYF
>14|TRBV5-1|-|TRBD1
CASSSTGDNEKLFF
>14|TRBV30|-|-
CAWDGSSGANVLTF
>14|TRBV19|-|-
CASSISQGFQPQHF
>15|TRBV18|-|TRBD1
CASSPRQGASYEQYF
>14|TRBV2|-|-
CASTEQGEGYEQYF
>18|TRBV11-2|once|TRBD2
CASSLRLAGGTSYNEQFF
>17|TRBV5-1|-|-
CASSLLSGGSSYNEQFF
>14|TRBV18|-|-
CASSSRGGSYEQYF
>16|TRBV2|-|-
CASSETGPGLGEKLFF
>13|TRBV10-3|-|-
CAISNPSPYEQYF
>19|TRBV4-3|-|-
CASSQDLFIGGATDQPQHF
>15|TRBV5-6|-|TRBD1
CASSPGTVRAYEQYF
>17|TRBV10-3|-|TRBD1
CAISGKPGTGDGNEQFF